This T cell receptor beta chain originates from a study of control samples from healthy donors and cancer patients. The CDR3 runs 15 residues. Per the germline V gene, CDR1 is MNHEY and CDR2 is SVGEGT. Trimming cost V 6 bases and J 2 bases; bases outside gene matches: 7. The data were produced by immunoSEQ multiplex PCR, yet TCRdb's version contains in-frame clones alone and is incomplete. The sample records 150,000 to 200,000 clones, just under 95% being singletons. Material: blood. The rearrangement links TRBV6-2 or TRBV6-3 to TRBJ2-7, with TRBD1 matching 10 bases. The origin of this receptor is a woman aged 60-75 years in good health. The DNA of the CDR3 is TGTGCCAGCAGCCCGTGGGACAGGGGAACCTACGAGCAGTACTTC. Protein sequence: CASSPWDRGTYEQYF.